This T cell receptor (beta chain) was identified in a study of T cells in Graves' hyperthyroidism and ophthalmopathy. Overall study findings and caveats: Separating ophthalmopathy from stable hyperthyroidism was achieved by a 13 V-J model. Model-based prediction identified ophthalmopathy a median 6.5 months prior to its onset. Most thyroid-expanded clonotypes above 0.001 were also found in blood.

Amplified TCR beta CDR3 regions came from RNA transcripts. The HTBI primer set drove a first-round RT-PCR of the TCR CDR3. Each CDR3 protein gets one entry after TCRdb re-called the multiplex PCR reads with MiXCR. The sample contains hundreds of thousands of distinct CDR3 sequences, approximately 14% of which appear only once. Germline loops: CDR1 KGHSH, CDR2 LQKENI. CDR3 size: 13 residues. Trimming removed 0 bases at V and 7 bases at J, with 9 bases between. Many counts were recorded for this clonotype. Its specificity is not known. Inclusion characteristics of ophthalmopathy patients comprised a Clinical Activity Score of at least 3, a NOSPECS grade of at least 4, and duration under 3 months.

The chain links TRBV18 to TRBJ2-5, with D tentatively TRBD1 or TRBD2 (6 bases each). The sample taken for sequencing was blood. The receptor comes from a woman in her fifties or sixties with Graves' ophthalmopathy. CDR3 sequence: CASSPPGGGTQYF. The DNA of the CDR3 is TGTGCCAGCTCACCACCTGGAGGGGGGACCCAGTACTTC.